Below are 28 T cell receptor beta chains sequenced from a single sample in a study of T-cell reconstitution after alpha-beta-depleted transplantation in children. This sample's TCRbeta library carried unique molecular identifier barcodes. In TCRdb, the PCR reads were re-called with MiXCR into one record per CDR3 protein. Of a few hundred thousand distinct CDR3 sequences listed, approximately 12% are singletons. The specimen comprised PBMCs, sampled from the stem cell graft. These receptors all come from a human donor who donated a stem cell graft to a child with Fanconi anemia.

This clonotype was detected ten times or more. The chain uses TRBV4-3 and TRBJ2-7; maybe TRBD2 (6 bases). V was pared by 0 bases and J by 4 bases, with 13 bases between. This CDR3 has 15 amino acids. Per the germline V gene, CDR1 is LGHNA and CDR2 is YSLEER. The CDR3 protein is CASSQDKAGRYEQYF. The CDR3 region has the DNA TGCGCCAGCAGCCAAGATAAGGCGGGGAGGTACGAGCAGTACTTC.

Written as DNA, the CDR3 is TGTGCCTGGGCCCTGGCAGGGGATGAAAAACTGTTTTTT. Translating gives CAWALAGDEKLFF. The rearrangement uses TRBV30 and TRBJ1-4, with D perhaps TRBD1 (6 bases). The CDR3 totals 13 residues. Trimming stripped 5 bases from V and 6 bases from J, with 13 bases between. Per germline, CDR1 GTSNPN and CDR2 SVGIG (reference sequence).

This chain uses TRBV12-5 with TRBJ1-5; maybe TRBD1 (5 bases). Germline CDR1 and CDR2: LGHNT and FRNRAP. V lost 6 bases and J 1 base, leaving 7 bases between the germline ends. The CDR3 consists of 13 residues. CDR3 nucleotide sequence: TGTGCTAGTGGAGAGGGGAGCAATCAGCCCCAGCATTTT. Encoded protein: CASGEGSNQPQHF. The full variable domain, completed using reference TRBV12-5 and TRBJ1-5, is DARVTQTPRHKVTEMGQEVTMRCQPILGHNTVFWYRQTMMQGLELLAYFRNRAPLDDSGMPKDRFSAEMPDATLATLKIQPSEPRDSAVYFCASGEGSNQPQHFGDGTRLSIL.

The chain has TRBV12-3 or TRBV12-4 and TRBJ2-7; possibly TRBD2 for D (5 bases). V shed 7 bases and J shed 2 bases, with 12 bases lying between them. The CDR3 extends over 13 amino acids. The CDR3 sequence is CASIRSGTYEQYF. The CDR3 DNA follows: TGTGCCAGCATCCGAAGCGGAACCTACGAGCAGTACTTC.

The sample holds a few counts of this clonotype. The chain is built from TRBV11-2 and TRBJ1-5; D not certain. The CDR3 length is 16 residues. The V end was cut by 0 bases, the J end by 3 bases, with 12 bases between. CDR1 is SGHAT, CDR2 FQNNGV, per germline. CDR3 nucleotide sequence: TGTGCCAGCAGCTTAGATTGGCCAGAAGCCAATCAGCCCCAGCATTTT. Translating gives CASSLDWPEANQPQHF.

The gene calls are TRBV5-8 and TRBJ2-2; no firm D call. Deletions cut 2 bases from V and 7 bases from J, with 6 bases between. The CDR3 has 12 amino acids. CDR1 is SGHTS and CDR2 is YDEGEE in the germline V gene. The CDR3 sequence: CASSFVGGELFF. In nucleotides, the CDR3 is TGTGCCAGCAGCTTTGTCGGCGGGGAGCTGTTTTTT.

This clonotype was found many times. The J gene is TRBJ2-1, the V gene TRBV9; 9 nucleotides match TRBD2. Trimming took 2 bases from V and 4 from J; bases not matched to a gene: 1. Germline V gene lookup returns CDR1 SGDLS and CDR2 YYNGEE. CDR3 size: 14 residues. The CDR3 region has the DNA TGTGCCAGCAGCGTTAGCGGGGGTTACAATGAGCAGTTCTTC. It translates to CASSVSGGYNEQFF.

This clonotype turned up a few times. The CDR3 protein is CAARGGIGQPQHF. The CDR3 DNA reads TGTGCCGCCCGGGGAGGTATTGGTCAGCCCCAGCATTTT. The chain links TRBV10-3 to TRBJ1-5; D unresolved. The germline V and J ends were trimmed by 11 bases and 6 bases, with 17 bases remaining between them. The CDR3 covers 13 residues. The germline gives CDR1 ENHRY, CDR2 SYGVKD.

This clonotype was seen ten or more times. The chain uses TRBV12-3 or TRBV12-4 and TRBJ1-2; D call uncertain. V lost 3 bases and J lost 4, with 9 bases in between. CDR3 length equals 13 residues. The CDR3 DNA is TGTGCCAGCAGTTTTAGTGTATCCTATGGCTACACCTTC. As protein: CASSFSVSYGYTF.

The chain carries TRBV7-9 and TRBJ2-5; D tentatively fits TRBD1 or TRBD2 (6 bases each). V shed 0 bases and J shed 2 bases, with 10 bases lying between them. CDR1 is SEHNR and CDR2 is FQNEAQ in the germline V gene (reference sequence). CDR3 length equals 15 residues. CDR3 bases: TGTGCCAGCAGCTTAGCCGGGGGCTTTCAAGAGACCCAGTACTTC. Protein: CASSLAGGFQETQYF.

Only a few counts were recorded for this clonotype. The chain's CDR3 is CSASGGANNEQFF. In DNA form, the CDR3 reads TGCAGTGCTAGCGGGGGGGCTAATAATGAGCAGTTCTTC. The gene calls are TRBV20-1 and TRBJ2-1; 8 nucleotides align to TRBD2. Germline CDR1 DFQATT, CDR2 SNEGSKA (reference sequence). V dropped 3 bases and J dropped 7; count of bases not matched to a gene: 5. The CDR3 covers 13 residues.

Ten or more counts support this clonotype. J is TRBJ2-1 and V is TRBV9; 9 bases align to TRBD1. Germline loops: CDR1 SGDLS, CDR2 YYNGEE. V lost 2 bases, J lost 8 bases, and 5 bases stayed unmatched. This CDR3 is built from 14 residues. CDR3 sequence: CASSVRDRAHEQFF. The DNA of the CDR3 is TGTGCCAGCAGCGTGCGGGACAGGGCGCATGAGCAGTTCTTC.

The J gene is TRBJ1-2, the V gene TRBV25-1; 9 bases map to TRBD1. CDR1 and CDR2 from the germline V gene are MGHDK and SYGVNS. The CDR3 loop spans 15 amino acids. J was trimmed by 6 bases and V by 5 bases; bases with no gene match: 10. In DNA form, the CDR3 reads TGTGCCAGCAGTCCTCGGACAGGGGATTCGAATGGCTACACCTTC. Amino acids: CASSPRTGDSNGYTF.

This clonotype was counted at least ten times. V and J are TRBV5-6 and TRBJ2-5, with D perhaps being TRBD1 or TRBD2 (5 bases each). The germline V gene has CDR1 SGHDT and CDR2 YYEEEE. Trimming pared 7 bases from V and 7 bases from J, leaving 14 bases between. The CDR3 consists of 12 residues. The CDR3 DNA sequence: TGTGCCAGCTCCCGGGGCCTGGTGACCCAGTACTTC. Translated: CASSRGLVTQYF. The full variable domain, rest sourced from reference TRBV5-6 and TRBJ2-5, is DAGVTQSPTHLIKTRGQQVTLRCSPKSGHDTVSWYQQALGQGPQFIFQYYEEEERQRGNFPDRFSGHQFPNYSSELNVNALLLGDSALYLCASSRGLVTQYFGPGTRLLVL.

The sample holds a few counts of this clonotype. The chain joins TRBV6-6 to TRBJ1-1; no firm D call. Germline V CDR1 and CDR2: MNHNY, SVGAGI (reference sequence). The V end lost 8 bases, the J end lost 4 bases, and 11 bases lay between the germline ends. The CDR3 extends over 12 amino acids. The CDR3 bases are TGTGCCAGCGGAGAGGGTCGCACTGAAGCTTTCTTT. Amino acids: CASGEGRTEAFF.

This chain uses TRBV7-8 with TRBJ1-5, with D unclear. V was shortened by 1 base and J by 9 bases, with 10 bases between the two germline ends. CDR3 size: 13 residues. Germline V gives CDR1 SGHVS, CDR2 FQNEAQ. CDR3 protein: CASSLDADLPQHF. In DNA, the CDR3 is TGTGCCAGCAGCTTAGATGCGGACCTGCCCCAGCATTTT.

This chain joins TRBV12-3 or TRBV12-4 and TRBJ2-4, with D unresolved. V lost 3 bases and J lost 1, with 4 bases in between. The CDR3 is 13 residues long. In nucleotides, the CDR3 is TGTGCCAGCAGTTTGACGGCCAAAAACATTCAGTACTTC. This encodes CASSLTAKNIQYF.

The gene calls are TRBV5-1 and TRBJ2-2, with 9 bases matching TRBD1. Trimming at V came to 0 bases and at J to 1 base, leaving 4 bases not matched to a gene. Germline lookup yields CDR1 SGHRS and CDR2 YFSETQ. The length of the CDR3 is 17 residues. The CDR3 spells CASSLAPGQGNTGELFF. CDR3 coding DNA: TGCGCCAGCAGCTTGGCCCCGGGACAGGGGAACACCGGGGAGCTGTTTTTT. Full variable domain (remainder filled in from reference TRBV5-1 and TRBJ2-2): KAGVTQTPRYLIKTRGQQVTLSCSPISGHRSVSWYQQTPGQGLQFLFEYFSETQRNKGNFPGRFSGRQFSNSRSEMNVSTLELGDSALYLCASSLAPGQGNTGELFFGEGSRLTVL.

This clonotype has more than one count but fewer than ten. This chain connects TRBV30 to TRBJ2-4; no reliable D call. Trimming stripped 3 bases from V and 8 bases from J, with 11 bases between. CDR3 length equals 12 residues. The germline V gene encodes CDR1 GTSNPN and CDR2 SVGIG (reference sequence). The CDR3 region has the DNA TGTGCCTGGAGCCAATCCGGTGACATTCAGTACTTC. It encodes CAWSQSGDIQYF.

This clonotype was counted at least ten times. The chain couples TRBV7-2 to TRBJ2-1; D is unresolved. There are 15 residues in the CDR3. Germline CDR1 SGHTA, CDR2 FQGNSA. The ends were cut back, 1 base at V and 0 bases at J, with 7 bases in the middle. CDR3 nucleotide sequence: TGTGCCAGCAGCTTAGATTCGGGCTCCTACAATGAGCAGTTCTTC. As protein: CASSLDSGSYNEQFF.

The chain recombines TRBV11-1 with TRBJ2-3; TRBD1 aligns across 8 bases. Germline V CDR1 and CDR2: SGHAT, FQDESV (reference sequence). V trimming: 5 bases; J trimming: 2 bases; junction bases outside the gene matches: 15. The CDR3 runs 18 residues. The CDR3 reads CASSPDRVRSTFTDTQYF. CDR3 DNA: TGTGCCAGCAGCCCGGACAGGGTTCGTTCGACATTCACAGATACGCAGTATTTT.

This clonotype occurred many times. CDR3 in amino acids: CASRTGGSGYTF. CDR3 nucleotides: TGTGCCAGCCGGACAGGAGGAAGTGGCTACACCTTC. The rearrangement links TRBV2 to TRBJ1-2; 7 bases are shared with TRBD1. Germline CDR1 SNHLY, CDR2 FYNNEI. CDR3 length equals 12 residues. V dropped 8 bases and J dropped 7; count of bases not matched to a gene: 7. Full variable domain (rest looked up from reference TRBV2 and TRBJ1-2): EPEVTQTPSHQVTQMGQEVILRCVPISNHLYFYWYRQILGQKVEFLVSFYNNEISEKSEIFDDQFSVERPDGSNFTLKIRSTKLEDSAMYFCASRTGGSGYTFGSGTRLTVV.

This clonotype was counted many times. This chain joins TRBV20-1 and TRBJ2-4; D unclear. Germline lookup yields CDR1 DFQATT and CDR2 SNEGSKA (reference sequence). V was cut by 4 bases and J by 7 bases, with 14 bases left in between. The CDR3 is 13 residues long. CDR3 nucleotides: TGCAGTGCTACCAAATTTTATAGCAACATTCAGTACTTC. It is translated as CSATKFYSNIQYF.

In its sample, this clonotype was seen many times. The chain couples TRBV6-6 to TRBJ1-1; D gene unclear. V lost 8 bases, J lost 4 bases, and 11 bases lay in between. There are 12 residues in the CDR3. Germline loops: CDR1 MNHNY, CDR2 SVGAGI (reference sequence). In DNA, the CDR3 is TGTGCCAGCCTTGAGGTCGGCACTGAAGCTTTCTTT. Translated: CASLEVGTEAFF.

The V and J genes are TRBV12-3 or TRBV12-4 and TRBJ2-1; 10 nucleotides agree with TRBD2. V lost 8 bases, J lost 4 bases, and 8 bases stayed unmatched. The CDR3 sequence is 15 residues long. The CDR3 coding sequence is TGTGCCAGCGGACGAAGCGGGGGGGTTTACAATGAGCAGTTCTTC. It translates to CASGRSGGVYNEQFF.

This clonotype was seen more than once but under ten times. V usage is TRBV27 and J usage is TRBJ2-1; D unclear. The V gene's germline CDR1 is MNHEY and CDR2 SMNVEV (reference sequence). The CDR3 extends over 14 amino acids. The V gene lost 5 bases and the J gene lost 2 bases, with 10 bases spanning the gap. CDR3 bases: TGTGCCAGCAGTAGGACCGCGCCCTACAATGAGCAGTTCTTC. As protein: CASSRTAPYNEQFF.

The sample holds a few counts of this clonotype. The V gene is TRBV3-1, the J gene TRBJ2-5; D remains ambiguous. The V end was cut by 6 bases, the J end by 2 bases, with 16 bases between. Germline V CDR1 and CDR2: LGHDT, YNNKEL (reference sequence). CDR3 size: 15 residues. Written as DNA, the CDR3 is TGTGCCAGCAGTCCCGAGATGGTAGATCAAGAGACCCAGTACTTC. Its translation: CASSPEMVDQETQYF.

The J gene is TRBJ2-3, the V gene TRBV7-9, with D uncertain. Germline V gene sequence: CDR1 SEHNR, CDR2 FQNEAQ (reference sequence). The CDR3 has 12 amino acids. Trimming shortened V by 2 bases and J by 4 bases, and 4 bases separated the two germline ends. Written as DNA, the CDR3 is TGTGCCAGCAGCTTAAGGTCAGATACGCAGTATTTT. Translating gives CASSLRSDTQYF.